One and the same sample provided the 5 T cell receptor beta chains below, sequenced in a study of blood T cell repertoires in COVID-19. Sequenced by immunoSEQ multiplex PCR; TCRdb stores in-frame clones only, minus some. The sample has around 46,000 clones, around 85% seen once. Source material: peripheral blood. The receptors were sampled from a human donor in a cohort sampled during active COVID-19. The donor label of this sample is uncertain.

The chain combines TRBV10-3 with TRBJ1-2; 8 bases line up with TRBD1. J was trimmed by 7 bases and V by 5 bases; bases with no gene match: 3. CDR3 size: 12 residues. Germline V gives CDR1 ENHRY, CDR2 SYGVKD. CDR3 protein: CAISIQGGGYTF. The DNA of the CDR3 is TGTGCCATCAGTATACAGGGGGGTGGCTACACCTTC.

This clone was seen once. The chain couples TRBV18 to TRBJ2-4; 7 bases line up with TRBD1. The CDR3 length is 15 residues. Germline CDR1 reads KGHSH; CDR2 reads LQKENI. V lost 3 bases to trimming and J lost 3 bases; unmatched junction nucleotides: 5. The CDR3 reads CASSPRQGVKNIQYF. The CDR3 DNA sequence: TGTGCCAGCTCACCGCGACAGGGTGTCAAAAACATTCAGTACTTC.

CDR3 coding DNA: TGTGCCAGCAGCCATCCGGGACTGGAGCATGGCTACACCTTC. This translates into CASSHPGLEHGYTF. This rearrangement joins TRBV4-2 to TRBJ1-2, with D perhaps TRBD1 (5 bases). Germline assignment: CDR1 LGHNA and CDR2 YNFKEQ. This CDR3 contains 14 residues. Trimming took 3 bases from V and 6 from J, leaving 14 bases between them.

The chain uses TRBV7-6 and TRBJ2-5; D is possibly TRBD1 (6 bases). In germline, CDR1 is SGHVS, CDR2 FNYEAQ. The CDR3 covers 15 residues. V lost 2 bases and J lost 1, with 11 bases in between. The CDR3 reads CASSLFGRGQETQYF. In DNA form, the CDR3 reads TGTGCCAGCAGCTTATTCGGCAGGGGCCAAGAGACCCAGTACTTC. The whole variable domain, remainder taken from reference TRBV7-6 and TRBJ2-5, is GAGVSQSPRYKVTKRGQDVALRCDPISGHVSLYWYRQALGQGPEFLTYFNYEAQQDKSGLPNDRFSAERPEGSISTLTIQRTEQRDSAMYRCASSLFGRGQETQYFGPGTRLLVL.

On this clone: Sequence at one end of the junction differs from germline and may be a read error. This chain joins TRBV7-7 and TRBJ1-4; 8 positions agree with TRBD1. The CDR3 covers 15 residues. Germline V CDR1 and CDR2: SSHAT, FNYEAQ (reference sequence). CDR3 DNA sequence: TGTGCTAGCAGCCCTGGTGGGACAGGCGCAGAAAAACTGTTTTTT. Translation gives CASSPGGTGAEKLFF.